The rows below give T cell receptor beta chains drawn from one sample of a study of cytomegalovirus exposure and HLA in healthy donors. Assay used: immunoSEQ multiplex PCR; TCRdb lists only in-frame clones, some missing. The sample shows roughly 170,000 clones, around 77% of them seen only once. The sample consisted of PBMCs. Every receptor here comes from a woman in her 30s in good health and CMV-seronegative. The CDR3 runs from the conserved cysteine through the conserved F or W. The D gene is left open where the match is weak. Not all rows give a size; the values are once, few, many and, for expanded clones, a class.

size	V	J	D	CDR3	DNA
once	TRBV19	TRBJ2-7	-	CASSRTAKTYEQYF	TGTGCCAGTAGTAGGACAGCTAAAACCTACGAGCAGTACTTC
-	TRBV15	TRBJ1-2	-	CATSRDKGVSYGYTF	TGTGCCACCAGCAGAGATAAGGGGGTTTCCTATGGCTACACCTTC
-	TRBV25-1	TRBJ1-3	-	CASSQDSGNTIYF	TGTGCCAGCAGCCAGGACTCTGGAAACACCATATATTTT
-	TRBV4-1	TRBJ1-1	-	CASSQLRGLNTEAFF	TGCGCCAGCAGCCAATTGCGGGGGTTGAACACTGAAGCTTTCTTT
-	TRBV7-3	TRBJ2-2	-	CASSSQPTAGELFF	TGTGCCAGCAGCTCGCAACCGACAGCCGGGGAGCTGTTTTTT
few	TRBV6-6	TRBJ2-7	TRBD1	CASSLLQGAYEQYF	TGTGCCAGCAGTCTCCTCCAGGGGGCCTACGAGCAGTACTTC
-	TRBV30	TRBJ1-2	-	CAWSVDSQGSYTF	TGTGCCTGGAGTGTAGACAGCCAGGGCAGCTACACCTTC
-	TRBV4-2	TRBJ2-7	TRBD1	CASSQDRSSYEQYF	TGTGCCAGCAGCCAGGACAGGAGCTCCTACGAGCAGTACTTC
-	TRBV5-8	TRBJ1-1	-	CASNPSGTEAFF	TGTGCCAGCAACCCCTCGGGCACTGAAGCTTTCTTT
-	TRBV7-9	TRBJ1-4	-	CASSLSGGEKLFF	TGTGCCAGCAGCTTAAGTGGAGGTGAAAAACTGTTTTTT
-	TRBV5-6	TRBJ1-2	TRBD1	CASSWTGQAAGGYTF	TGTGCCAGCAGCTGGACGGGACAGGCCGCCGGGGGCTACACCTTC
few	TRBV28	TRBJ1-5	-	CASSSRGNQPQHF	TGTGCCAGCAGTTCAAGGGGGAATCAGCCCCAGCATTTT
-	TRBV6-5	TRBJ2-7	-	CASTPGEYYEQYF	TGTGCCAGCACCCCAGGGGAGTACTACGAGCAGTACTTC
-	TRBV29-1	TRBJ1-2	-	CSVDPQGNYGYTF	TGCAGCGTTGACCCACAGGGAAACTATGGCTACACCTTC
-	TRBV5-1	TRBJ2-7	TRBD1	CASSLAPRGSSYEQYF	TGCGCCAGCAGCTTGGCCCCCAGGGGGAGCTCCTACGAGCAGTACTTC
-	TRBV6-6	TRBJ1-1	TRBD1	CASSYSQQGGDTEAFF	TGTGCCAGCAGTTACTCCCAACAGGGGGGTGACACTGAAGCTTTCTTT
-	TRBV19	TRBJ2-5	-	CASSIGRTRETQYF	TGTGCCAGTAGTATCGGGAGAACGCGAGAGACCCAGTACTTC